This T cell receptor (beta chain) emerged from a study of blood T cell repertoires in COVID-19. The table came from immunoSEQ multiplex PCR; TCRdb's copy has only in-frame clones and leaves some out. The table records around 190,000 clones, 86% of them present only once. Unmatched junction bases numbered 6, after V lost 11 bases and J lost 4 bases. Germline V gene lookup returns CDR1 MGHRA and CDR2 YSYEKL. CDR3 length: 13 amino acids. Sequencing was done on a sample of PBMCs or T cells enriched from blood (not recorded which). The receptor's source is a man in his forties with acute COVID-19. The V and J genes are TRBV4-1 and TRBJ1-4; 8 positions agree with TRBD1. The CDR3 DNA reads TGCGCCGCAAGGACAGGGAGTAATGAAAAACTGTTTTTT. It is translated as CAARTGSNEKLFF.